The 4 T cell receptor beta chains in this list originate from one sample, sequenced in a study of shared clonotypes between healthy human individuals. The table came from immunoSEQ multiplex PCR; TCRdb's copy has only in-frame clones and leaves some out. The sample has some 600,000 clones; 95% to 96% are singletons. CD45RO-negative, CCR7-selected cells formed the naive CD8 fraction, which excluded terminally differentiated effector memory CD45RA+ cells. The sequencing sample was made of naive CD8+ T cells sorted from blood. These TCRs come from a woman younger than 45 in good health.

The count of this clone is one. The gene calls are TRBV6-5 and TRBJ1-2; D is perhaps TRBD1 (5 bases). The germline V gene has CDR1 MNHEY and CDR2 SVGAGI. The CDR3 runs 15 residues. Trimming took off 2 bases at V and 5 bases at J, with 15 bases between the two ends. CDR3 bases: TGTGCCAGCAGTTACAGTGCAGGGATGGGTTATGGCTACACCTTC. Protein sequence: CASSYSAGMGYGYTF.

This CDR3 is CASSSGHSEKLFF. The CDR3 region has the DNA TGTGCCAGCAGCTCAGGACATTCGGAAAAACTGTTTTTT. V usage is TRBV9 and J usage is TRBJ1-4; TRBD1 is a possible D gene (5 bases). The CDR3 loop spans 13 amino acids. The germline gives CDR1 SGDLS, CDR2 YYNGEE. V was shortened by 4 bases and J by 8 bases, with 12 bases between the two germline ends. The full variable domain, its missing parts supplied by reference TRBV9 and TRBJ1-4, is DSGVTQTPKHLITATGQRVTLRCSPRSGDLSVYWYQQSLDQGLQFLIQYYNGEERAKGNILERFSAQQFPDLHSELNLSSLELGDSALYFCASSSGHSEKLFFGSGTQLSVL.

The chain has TRBV4-1 and TRBJ2-3; 10 bases agree with TRBD1. CDR3 length: 16 amino acids. Germline CDR1 is MGHRA and CDR2 is YSYEKL. With 3 bases clipped from V and 2 bases from J, the junction kept 5 bases outside the gene matches. The CDR3 coding sequence is TGCGCCAGCAGCCACATGGACAGGGGGGCCACAGATACGCAGTATTTT. This sequence encodes CASSHMDRGATDTQYF.

The J gene is TRBJ1-4, the V gene TRBV10-1; 7 nucleotides agree with TRBD1. Trimming removed 6 bases from V and 6 bases from J; junction bases left unmatched: 13. This CDR3 has 16 residues. Germline V lookup: CDR1 WNHNN, CDR2 SYGVQD (reference sequence). The CDR3 here is CASRPPDRASYEKLFF. As DNA, the CDR3 is TGCGCCAGCAGACCCCCCGACAGGGCCAGTTATGAAAAACTGTTTTTT.